Reported below is one T cell receptor (beta chain). As yet, its antigen is unknown. This sample is drawn from a study of cytomegalovirus exposure and HLA in healthy donors. Whole-study findings and limits: The majority of TCR sequences were rare, yet some public TCRs appeared in many donors. Presence/absence results assume similar sequencing depth per donor, which may not hold. The study put some 160 TCR beta chains on its list as cytomegalovirus-associated.

PCR used 60 Vbeta primers and 13 Jbeta primers. The repertoire was sequenced with immunoSEQ multiplex PCR; TCRdb's copy has only in-frame clones and lacks some. This repertoire shows 150,000 to 190,000 clones, about three quarters found once; its top ten account for about 1.3%. V lost 4 bases and J 6 bases, leaving 15 bases between the germline ends. Germline CDR1 and CDR2: SGHNT and YENEEA. CDR3 length: 15 residues. Donors sampled were nominally healthy, though unrecorded immune exposures were likely. Sequenced material: PBMCs. The chain carries TRBV11-3 and TRBJ2-2, with D maybe TRBD2 (7 bases). The receptor was derived from a man between 18 and 35 years old in good health and CMV-seronegative. For the CDR3, the DNA is TGTGCCAGCAGCTCGGGGGGCAGGGAAGCCGGGGAGCTGTTTTTT. Residues: CASSSGGREAGELFF.